Shown below are 4 T cell receptor beta chains from a single sample sequenced in a study of blood T cell repertoires in COVID-19. Sequencing used immunoSEQ multiplex PCR; TCRdb keeps in-frame clones, though not all of them. Among about 410,000 clones listed, about 91% were seen once. Sequencing input: peripheral blood. The receptors shown here come from a middle-aged woman with COVID-19, enrolled during active disease.

The chain joins TRBV19 to TRBJ1-6; 7 bases are shared with TRBD1. Germline CDR1 and CDR2: LNHDA and SQIVND (reference sequence). V shed 5 bases and J 9 bases; nucleotides not matched to a gene: 4. The CDR3 extends over 13 amino acids. CDR3 residues: CASSPTGVSPLHF. DNA of the CDR3: TGTGCCAGTAGTCCTACAGGGGTTTCACCCCTCCACTTT.

The chain is built from TRBV6-2 or TRBV6-3 and TRBJ1-2; TRBD1 matches 8 bases. Germline V gives CDR1 MNHEY, CDR2 SVGEGT. V gave up 6 bases and J gave up 5 bases; unmatched junction bases: 8. The CDR3 has 14 amino acids. The CDR3: CASSLDRALYGYTF. The CDR3 nucleotides are TGTGCCAGCAGCTTGGACAGGGCCCTATATGGCTACACCTTC.

The chain has TRBV4-1 and TRBJ2-7; 13 bases are a match to TRBD2. Per the germline V gene, CDR1 is MGHRA and CDR2 is YSYEKL. This CDR3 comprises 17 residues. Trimming cost V 1 base and J 0 bases; bases outside gene matches: 3. The CDR3 DNA reads TGCGCCAGCAGCCAAGGACTAGCGGGGGGAATCTCCTACGAGCAGTACTTC. It codes for CASSQGLAGGISYEQYF.

CDR3 residues: CASSLASAAYNEQFF. The CDR3 region has the DNA TGTGCCAGCAGCTTAGCTAGTGCGGCCTACAATGAGCAGTTCTTC. This chain links TRBV11-3 with TRBJ2-1; D is unclear. V gave up 1 base and J gave up 2 bases, with 9 bases separating them. The CDR3 totals 15 residues. Germline CDR1 and CDR2: SGHNT and YENEEA.